Listed below are T cell receptor beta chains from one sample, sequenced in a study of a mutant IDH1 vaccine in newly diagnosed glioma. The table came from immunoSEQ multiplex PCR; TCRdb's copy has only in-frame clones and leaves some out. The sample contains around 50,000 clones, just under 90% of which appear only once. The antigens of these receptors remain unknown. This specimen consisted of PBMCs, obtained from a glioma patient whose treatment included an IDH1 peptide vaccine. These receptors all stem from a woman in her forties with glioma. CDR3s include the opening cysteine and the closing phenylalanine or tryptophan. D genes are given only for firm matches. Expanded clones get a size class; other rows say once, few or many, or leave the size out.

j_call clone_size d_call v_call cdr3_aa cdr3_nt
TRBJ1-1 NA NA TRBV6-4 CASSDSPQGEAFF TGTGCCAGCAGTGACTCCCCCCAGGGGGAAGCTTTCTTT
TRBJ2-3 NA TRBD1 TRBV4-1 CASSQPGQITDTQYF TGCGCCAGCAGCCAACCGGGACAGATCACAGATACGCAGTATTTT
TRBJ1-6 NA NA TRBV18 CASSPREGRNSPLHF TGTGCCAGCTCACCCAGGGAGGGGAGAAATTCACCCCTCCACTTT
TRBJ1-1 NA NA TRBV7-9 CASRSRSLNTEAFF TGTGCCAGCAGATCCCGCAGCTTGAACACTGAAGCTTTCTTT
TRBJ1-1 NA TRBD1 TRBV10-2 CASSAGGMNTEAFF TGCGCCAGCAGTGCAGGGGGCATGAACACTGAAGCTTTCTTT
TRBJ2-5 NA NA TRBV10-2 CASKDGNYQETQYF TGCGCCAGCAAGGACGGTAACTACCAAGAGACCCAGTACTTC
TRBJ2-2 NA NA TRBV19 CASRQGTNTGELFF TGTGCCAGTAGACAGGGTACGAACACCGGGGAGCTGTTTTTT
TRBJ2-5 NA NA TRBV25-1 CASSEVGGWETQYF TGTGCCAGCAGTGAAGTGGGGGGCTGGGAGACCCAGTACTTC
TRBJ1-1 NA NA TRBV4-3 CASSQRRDKETFF TGCGCCAGCAGCCAGAGAAGAGATAAAGAAACTTTCTTT
TRBJ2-2 NA NA TRBV13 CASSLAAGVTGELFF TGTGCCAGCAGCTTAGCGGCAGGGGTCACCGGGGAGCTGTTTTTT
TRBJ2-7 few NA TRBV7-8 CASSTGPAEYEQYF TGTGCCAGCAGTACTGGCCCTGCGGAGTACGAGCAGTACTTC
TRBJ2-4 NA NA TRBV6-1 CASSDSKVPIQYF TGTGCCAGCAGTGATTCCAAGGTTCCCATTCAGTACTTC
TRBJ1-1 NA NA TRBV7-2 CASSLNSLNTEAFF TGTGCCAGCAGCTTAAATAGCCTGAACACTGAAGCTTTCTTT
TRBJ1-1 NA NA TRBV6-4 CASKSEGLGTEAFF TGTGCCAGCAAATCGGAGGGGTTGGGCACTGAAGCTTTCTTT
TRBJ2-7 NA TRBD2 TRBV5-1 CASRTGTSHEQYF TGCGCCAGCAGAACCGGGACTAGCCACGAGCAGTACTTC
TRBJ2-4 NA TRBD2 TRBV7-2 CASRPGLAVAKNIQYF TGTGCCAGCAGACCTGGACTAGCGGTAGCCAAAAACATTCAGTACTTC
TRBJ1-4 NA TRBD1 TRBV7-9 CASSPRGQWGEKLFF TGTGCCAGCAGCCCGAGGGGGCAGTGGGGTGAAAAACTGTTTTTT
TRBJ2-1 few TRBD2 TRBV7-3 CASSSIAGSYNEQFF TGTGCCAGCAGCTCGATAGCGGGGTCCTACAATGAGCAGTTCTTC
TRBJ2-3 NA TRBD2 TRBV30 CAWISGTTFTDTQYF TGTGCCTGGATTTCCGGGACTACCTTCACAGATACGCAGTATTTT
TRBJ1-5 NA NA TRBV7-2 CASSLTQGRQPQHF TGTGCCAGCAGCTTGACACAGGGTAGACAGCCCCAGCATTTT
TRBJ2-5 NA TRBD2 TRBV6-5 CASSPGGGQETQYF TGTGCCAGCAGCCCTGGGGGAGGGCAAGAGACCCAGTACTTC
TRBJ2-3 NA NA TRBV5-1 CASSLASSTDTQYF TGCGCCAGCAGCTTGGCTAGCTCCACAGATACGCAGTATTTT
TRBJ1-5 NA TRBD1 TRBV23-1 CASSLGTGDNSNQPQHF TGCGCCAGCAGTCTCGGGACAGGAGACAATAGCAATCAGCCCCAGCATTTT
TRBJ2-2 NA NA TRBV30 CAWTRGTNTGELFF TGTGCCTGGACGCGCGGAACGAACACCGGGGAGCTGTTTTTT
TRBJ2-7 NA NA TRBV6-5 CASRPRGGRGYEQYF TGTGCCAGCAGACCAAGGGGTGGGAGAGGTTACGAGCAGTACTTC
TRBJ2-7 once TRBD2 TRBV18 CASSSSGISSGEQYF TGTGCCAGCTCTTCGAGCGGGATCAGTTCAGGCGAGCAGTACTTC
TRBJ2-2 NA NA TRBV19 CASSLNSGTNVGELFF TGTGCCAGTAGTCTTAACTCCGGGACCAATGTCGGGGAGCTGTTTTTT
TRBJ2-7 once NA TRBV7-2 CASSTYRSRQYF TGTGCCAGCAGCACTTACCGGTCGCGGCAGTACTTC
TRBJ2-1 NA TRBD2 TRBV7-7 CASSLAGLTNEQFF TGTGCTAGCAGCTTAGCGGGACTAACTAATGAGCAGTTCTTC
TRBJ2-7 NA TRBD2 TRBV6-1 CAGSAGGYYEQYF TGTGCCGGCTCAGCGGGGGGTTACTACGAGCAGTACTTC
TRBJ2-2 once TRBD2 TRBV25-1 CASSDRTSGRTGELFF TGTGCCAGCAGTGACCGGACTAGCGGGAGGACCGGGGAGCTGTTTTTT
TRBJ2-5 NA TRBD2 TRBV9 CASSPGTSELAETQYF TGTGCCAGCAGTCCCGGGACTAGCGAGTTGGCGGAGACCCAGTACTTC
TRBJ1-5 NA NA TRBV6-4 CARSGPSRSSNQPQHF TGTGCCAGATCGGGCCCTTCCAGATCTAGCAATCAGCCCCAGCATTTT
TRBJ1-1 NA NA TRBV7-6 CASSSPGAGPLNTEAFF TGTGCCAGCAGCTCCCCGGGGGCGGGCCCTTTGAACACTGAAGCTTTCTTT
TRBJ2-2 NA NA TRBV19 CASSHQGKNTGELFF TGTGCCAGTAGTCACCAGGGGAAGAACACCGGGGAGCTGTTTTTT
TRBJ1-1 NA NA TRBV6-5 CASSYLQGNTEAFF TGTGCCAGCAGTTACCTCCAGGGGAACACTGAAGCTTTCTTT
TRBJ1-4 once NA TRBV7-9 CASSLLGGAPTNEKLFF TGTGCCAGCAGCTTATTGGGAGGGGCCCCAACTAATGAAAAACTGTTTTTT
TRBJ2-1 NA NA TRBV2 CASSESAGLPTYNEQFF TGTGCCAGCAGTGAAAGTGCTGGCCTTCCAACCTACAATGAGCAGTTCTTC
TRBJ1-1 NA NA TRBV15 CATSRDGGPGTEAFF TGTGCCACCAGCAGAGATGGAGGTCCGGGCACTGAAGCTTTCTTT
TRBJ2-7 NA TRBD2 TRBV12-5 CASGLVPTSGGASSRYEQYF TGTGCTAGTGGTTTGGTACCGACTAGCGGGGGGGCTAGTTCTCGTTACGAGCAGTACTTC
TRBJ2-5 NA TRBD2 TRBV10-2 CASSAGLAGEYETQYF TGCGCCAGCAGCGCGGGACTAGCGGGAGAATATGAGACCCAGTACTTC
TRBJ2-1 NA TRBD2 TRBV19 CASTSGEYNEQFF TGTGCCAGTACTAGCGGAGAATACAATGAGCAGTTCTTC
TRBJ2-6 NA NA TRBV2 CASSGAGANVLTF TGTGCCAGCAGTGGAGCGGGGGCCAACGTCCTGACTTTC
TRBJ2-4 NA NA TRBV29-1 CSVEDHAGRNIQYF TGCAGCGTTGAAGATCATGCAGGGCGGAACATTCAGTACTTC
TRBJ1-1 NA TRBD1 TRBV5-1 CASSLGDRARYNVEAFF TGCGCCAGCAGCTTGGGGGACAGGGCCCGCTATAATGTTGAAGCTTTCTTT
TRBJ1-6 NA NA TRBV6-5 CASSYVHSDNSPLHF TGTGCCAGCAGTTATGTCCACAGTGACAATTCACCCCTCCACTTT
TRBJ2-7 once NA TRBV5-1 CASSDAYEQYF TGCGCCAGCAGCGATGCCTACGAGCAGTACTTC
TRBJ2-7 NA TRBD1 TRBV29-1 CSALTGGSPGQYF TGCAGCGCTCTGACAGGGGGTAGTCCCGGGCAGTACTTC
TRBJ2-7 NA NA TRBV5-5 CASRREEGLGQYF TGTGCCAGCAGACGCGAAGAAGGGCTAGGGCAGTACTTC
TRBJ2-7 NA NA TRBV13 CASSLAQGDEQYF TGTGCCAGCAGCTTAGCCCAGGGCGACGAGCAGTACTTC
TRBJ1-2 few TRBD1 TRBV13 CASSKLTGGGYTF TGTGCCAGCAGCAAGCTTACAGGGGGGGGCTACACCTTC
TRBJ1-2 few NA TRBV20-1 CSARASYGYTF TGCAGTGCTAGGGCCAGCTATGGCTACACCTTC
TRBJ1-6 NA NA TRBV4-3 CASSQDEEDYRSPLHF TGCGCCAGCAGCCAAGATGAGGAGGACTATCGGTCACCCCTCCACTTT
TRBJ2-5 NA TRBD2 TRBV7-2 CASSLRLAGVSETQYF TGTGCCAGCAGCTTACGCCTAGCGGGAGTATCGGAGACCCAGTACTTC